A single sample is the source of the 26 T cell receptor beta chains below, sequenced in a study of vaccination and CD4 T cells after COVID-19. The antigens these receptors bind are not known. The Oncomine TCR Beta short-read assay sequenced DNA from cultured CD4+ T cells. TCRdb ran MiXCR on the PCR reads and lists one entry per CDR3 protein. Of about 22,000 distinct CDR3 sequences listed, 35% to 40% are singletons. Time point noted: late sampling 161 to 241 days after vaccination in three convalescent patients. Treatment given: approximately 10-day PBMC culture with coronavirus spike peptide pools or control peptides (ViraFEST assay). Specimen: CD4+ T cells from blood, cultured in vitro, collected about 7 months after SARS-CoV-2 vaccination. Receptor source: a human donor who had recovered from COVID-19.

The rearrangement joins TRBV6-5 to TRBJ1-1; D gene unclear. CDR3 length equals 13 residues. V lost 2 bases and J 1 base, leaving 5 bases between the germline ends. Looked up from germline, CDR1 is MNHEY and CDR2 is SVGAGI. Here the CDR3 DNA reads TGTGCCAGCAGTTACGGTGGGAACACTGAAGCTTTCTTT. Translated: CASSYGGNTEAFF.

V is TRBV12-3 or TRBV12-4 and J is TRBJ2-5; a weak D match, TRBD1 (6 bases). The V end was cut by 6 bases, the J end by 4 bases, with 12 bases between. CDR3 length: 13 residues. CDR3 in DNA: TGTGCCAGCAGGTACAGGGAGCGAGAGACCCAGTACTTC. It codes for CASRYRERETQYF.

The chain couples TRBV7-2 to TRBJ1-1, with 8 nucleotides matching TRBD1. Germline V CDR1 and CDR2: SGHTA, FQGNSA. Unmatched junction bases numbered 17, after V lost 2 bases and J lost 3 bases. The length of the CDR3 is 19 residues. Here the CDR3 DNA reads TGTGCCAGCAGCTTATTACCCCCAATTATAGGACAGGGAGACACTGAAGCTTTCTTT. This encodes CASSLLPPIIGQGDTEAFF.

This clonotype has just one count. V is TRBV6-5 and J is TRBJ1-2; a weak D match, TRBD1 (6 bases). The CDR3 is 17 amino acids. V lost 2 bases to trimming and J lost 0 bases, with 16 bases between them. The germline V gene encodes CDR1 MNHEY and CDR2 SVGAGI. This CDR3 is CASSYEGTRGTNYGYTF. CDR3 DNA: TGTGCCAGCAGTTACGAGGGTACCAGGGGTACTAACTATGGCTACACCTTC.

The gene calls are TRBV24-1 and TRBJ2-3, with a possible D match to TRBD2 (6 bases). V lost 3 bases and J 4 bases, leaving 16 bases between the germline ends. The germline gives CDR1 KGHDR, CDR2 SFDVKD. This CDR3 is 16 amino acids long. CDR3 loop: CATSDLGGPSPDTQYF. In DNA form, the CDR3 reads TGTGCCACCAGTGATCTCGGGGGACCCTCACCAGATACGCAGTATTTT.

Only a few counts were recorded for this clonotype. The V and J genes are TRBV7-3 and TRBJ1-1, with TRBD1 as a possible D gene (6 bases). The CDR3 spans 13 residues. In germline, CDR1 is SGHTA, CDR2 FQGTGA. The germline V and J ends were trimmed by 5 bases and 4 bases, with 11 bases remaining between them. The DNA of the CDR3 is TGTGCCAGCAGCCCAGGGGTTGCCACTGAAGCTTTCTTT. It codes for CASSPGVATEAFF.

This clonotype was counted only a few times. The V gene is TRBV20-1, the J gene TRBJ2-3; 10 nucleotides line up with TRBD1. Losses at the gene ends were 5 bases for V and 4 bases for J; bases not matched to a gene: 3. The CDR3 runs 13 residues. Germline CDR1 reads DFQATT; CDR2 reads SNEGSKA (reference sequence). The CDR3 region has the DNA TGCAGTGCTCCCGGGACAGGGGCAGATACGCAGTATTTT. It codes for CSAPGTGADTQYF.

The V and J genes are TRBV7-2 and TRBJ2-3, with D possibly TRBD2 on 6 matching bases. Germline CDR1 SGHTA, CDR2 FQGNSA. The V gene lost 5 bases and the J gene lost 1 base, with 13 bases spanning the gap. The CDR3 spans 15 residues. The CDR3 reads CASSNRDWGTDTQYF. The CDR3 DNA reads as TGTGCCAGCAGCAACCGGGACTGGGGCACAGATACGCAGTATTTT.

This chain uses TRBV6-4 with TRBJ2-5; TRBD1 matches 7 bases. This CDR3 is built from 16 residues. Germline V lookup: CDR1 MRHNA, CDR2 SNTAGT. After removal of 4 bases from V and 3 bases from J, the junction contained 11 bases not matched to a gene. The CDR3 DNA follows: TGTGCCAGCAGTGTCTTAGGGGACAGCAAAAAAGAGACCCAGTACTTC. Encoded protein: CASSVLGDSKKETQYF.

The chain uses TRBV6-1 and TRBJ1-1; TRBD1 might be the D (5 bases). Germline V CDR1 and CDR2: MNHNS, SASEGT. Trimming cost V 2 bases and J 11 bases, with 21 bases left between them. The CDR3 spans 15 residues. The CDR3 region is CASSETRDKSYRAFF. In DNA, the CDR3 is TGTGCCAGCAGTGAAACCAGGGATAAGAGTTATCGGGCTTTCTTT.

This chain links TRBV7-3 with TRBJ2-5, with 8 bases identical to TRBD2. V lost 0 bases to trimming and J lost 5 bases; unmatched junction nucleotides: 5. CDR1 SGHTA and CDR2 FQGTGA come from the germline V gene. The CDR3 runs to 15 residues. The CDR3 sequence: CASSLTQTGGETQYF. CDR3 nucleotide sequence: TGTGCCAGCAGCTTAACGCAGACGGGGGGGGAGACCCAGTACTTC.

The genes are TRBV20-1 and TRBJ2-1; no definite D call. CDR3 length: 12 residues. V lost 0 bases to trimming and J lost 7 bases, with 7 bases between them. Germline V CDR1 and CDR2: DFQATT, SNEGSKA (reference sequence). The CDR3 spells CSARDQRNEQFF. The DNA for the CDR3 is TGCAGTGCTAGAGATCAGCGTAATGAGCAGTTCTTC.

This clonotype appeared a few times. This chain joins TRBV7-2 and TRBJ2-1; D remains unclear. CDR3 size: 14 residues. From germline, CDR1 is SGHTA and CDR2 FQGNSA. Trimming left V 2 bases short and J 9 bases short, with 14 bases between. The CDR3 DNA follows: TGTGCCAGCAGCTTAACTCTAGAATGGGGTGAGCAGTTCTTC. Encoded protein: CASSLTLEWGEQFF.

This clonotype was recorded a few times. This chain joins TRBV15 and TRBJ1-2; D is unclear. Trimming pared 3 bases from V and 0 bases from J, leaving 11 bases between. Looked up from germline, CDR1 is LNHNV and CDR2 is YYDKDF (reference sequence). The CDR3 contains 15 residues. The CDR3 bases are TGTGCCACCAGCAGGGAACTCGGGGCTAACTATGGCTACACCTTC. It specifies CATSRELGANYGYTF.

The rearrangement uses TRBV25-1 and TRBJ2-1; 10 bases fit TRBD1. This CDR3 contains 15 residues. Germline V gene lookup returns CDR1 MGHDK and CDR2 SYGVNS. Trimming cost V 6 bases and J 7 bases; bases outside gene matches: 9. The CDR3 loop is CASRKDRGPQNEQFF. The CDR3, as DNA: TGTGCCAGCAGGAAAGACAGGGGGCCCCAAAATGAGCAGTTCTTC.

A few counts support this clonotype. The chain recombines TRBV11-3 with TRBJ1-1; 7 bases line up with TRBD1. Germline loops: CDR1 SGHNT, CDR2 YENEEA. The CDR3 has 14 amino acids. V lost 3 bases to trimming and J lost 4 bases; unmatched junction nucleotides: 5. The CDR3 region has the DNA TGTGCCAGCAGCTTTCGACAGGGAACCACTGAAGCTTTCTTT. It codes for CASSFRQGTTEAFF.

The V and J genes are TRBV5-4 and TRBJ2-5, with D possibly matching TRBD2 (6 bases). This CDR3 has 14 residues. V was clipped by 0 bases and J by 5 bases, with 11 bases between them. The germline V gene encodes CDR1 SGHNT and CDR2 YYREEE (reference sequence). CDR3 in amino acids: CASSLGRESETQYF. The CDR3 DNA follows: TGTGCCAGCAGCTTGGGTCGGGAGTCCGAGACCCAGTACTTC.

This clonotype appeared a few times. The J gene is TRBJ1-2, the V gene TRBV27, with 8 positions matching TRBD1. V lost 7 bases, J lost 7 bases, and 5 bases stayed unmatched. Germline CDR1 is MNHEY and CDR2 is SMNVEV (reference sequence). This CDR3 spans 12 amino acids. CDR3 region: CASTGGAGGYTF. DNA of the CDR3: TGTGCCAGCACAGGGGGCGCGGGTGGCTACACCTTC.

The V call is TRBV7-9, the J call TRBJ2-6, with D unclear. This CDR3 is built from 14 residues. The germline V and J ends were trimmed by 5 bases and 2 bases, with 7 bases remaining between them. Per the germline V gene, CDR1 is SEHNR and CDR2 is FQNEAQ (reference sequence). CDR3 sequence (DNA): TGTGCCAGCAGCCCCACTACTGGGGCCAACGTCCTGACTTTC. Protein product: CASSPTTGANVLTF. The complete variable domain, with remaining parts taken from reference TRBV7-9 and TRBJ2-6, reads DTGVSQNPRHKITKRGQNVTFRCDPISEHNRLYWYRQTLGQGPEFLTYFQNEAQLEKSRLLSDRFSAERPKGSFSTLEIQRTEQGDSAMYLCASSPTTGANVLTFGAGSRLTVL.

This sequence joins TRBV11-3 and TRBJ2-1; D call uncertain. Germline V gene data show CDR1 as SGHNT and CDR2 as YENEEA. The CDR3 loop spans 14 amino acids. Trimming took off 1 base at V and 0 bases at J, with 4 bases between the two ends. The CDR3 loop reads CASSLGYSYNEQFF. DNA of the CDR3: TGTGCCAGCAGCTTAGGATACTCCTACAATGAGCAGTTCTTC. Using reference TRBV11-3 and TRBJ2-1 for the parts outside the CDR3, the full variable domain is EAGVVQSPRYKIIEKKQPVAFWCNPISGHNTLYWYLQNLGQGPELLIRYENEEAVDDSQLPKDRFSAERLKGVDSTLKIQPAELGDSAVYLCASSLGYSYNEQFFGPGTRLTVL.

The V call is TRBV6-1, the J call TRBJ1-1; a possible D gene is TRBD1 (5 bases). This CDR3 has 15 amino acids. Germline V gene data show CDR1 as MNHNS and CDR2 as SASEGT. Trimming left V 6 bases short and J 4 bases short, with 18 bases between. CDR3 nucleotide sequence: TGTGCCAGCAGAGCCTGGGGGGGATCGGGCACTGAAGCTTTCTTT. It encodes CASRAWGGSGTEAFF.

This chain uses TRBV18 with TRBJ2-7, with 9 bases fitting TRBD2. V dropped 3 bases and J dropped 4; count of bases not matched to a gene: 1. CDR1 and CDR2 from the germline V gene are KGHSH and LQKENI. This CDR3 contains 13 residues. The CDR3 protein is CASSPGLAYEQYF. The CDR3 region has the DNA TGTGCCAGCTCACCTGGACTAGCGTACGAGCAGTACTTC.

This chain links TRBV19 with TRBJ1-1; no definite D call. Germline loops: CDR1 LNHDA, CDR2 SQIVND (reference sequence). This CDR3 is built from 13 residues. Trimming took off 1 base at V and 5 bases at J, with 8 bases between the two ends. The CDR3 bases are TGTGCCAGTAGTATAGGACGGAGGACTGAAGCTTTCTTT. Translated: CASSIGRRTEAFF.

In its sample, this clonotype was seen a few times. The chain's CDR3 is CASSPTADTQYF. CDR3 sequence (DNA): TGTGCCAGCAGCCCGACAGCAGATACGCAGTATTTT. The rearrangement joins TRBV7-2 to TRBJ2-3; perhaps TRBD1 as D (5 bases). The CDR3 extends over 12 amino acids. V was clipped by 5 bases and J by 4 bases, with 7 bases between them. Germline CDR1 reads SGHTA; CDR2 reads FQGNSA.

The genes are TRBV20-1 and TRBJ1-5; 7 bases align to TRBD1. The V gene's germline CDR1 is DFQATT and CDR2 SNEGSKA (reference sequence). The CDR3 runs to 16 residues. Germline trimming cut 0 bases from V and 5 bases from J; bases unmatched to any gene: 10. The chain's CDR3 is CSARDQQGQRHQPQHF. CDR3 DNA: TGCAGTGCTAGAGATCAGCAGGGACAGCGGCATCAGCCCCAGCATTTT.

The rearrangement joins TRBV14 to TRBJ1-1; D not certain. Germline CDR1 is SGHDN and CDR2 is FVKESK. V was shortened by 4 bases and J by 11 bases, with 17 bases between the two germline ends. The CDR3 runs to 13 residues. CDR3 nucleotide sequence: TGTGCCAGCAGCCCGCAGACAATTACTATGGCTTTCTTT. This translates into CASSPQTITMAFF.